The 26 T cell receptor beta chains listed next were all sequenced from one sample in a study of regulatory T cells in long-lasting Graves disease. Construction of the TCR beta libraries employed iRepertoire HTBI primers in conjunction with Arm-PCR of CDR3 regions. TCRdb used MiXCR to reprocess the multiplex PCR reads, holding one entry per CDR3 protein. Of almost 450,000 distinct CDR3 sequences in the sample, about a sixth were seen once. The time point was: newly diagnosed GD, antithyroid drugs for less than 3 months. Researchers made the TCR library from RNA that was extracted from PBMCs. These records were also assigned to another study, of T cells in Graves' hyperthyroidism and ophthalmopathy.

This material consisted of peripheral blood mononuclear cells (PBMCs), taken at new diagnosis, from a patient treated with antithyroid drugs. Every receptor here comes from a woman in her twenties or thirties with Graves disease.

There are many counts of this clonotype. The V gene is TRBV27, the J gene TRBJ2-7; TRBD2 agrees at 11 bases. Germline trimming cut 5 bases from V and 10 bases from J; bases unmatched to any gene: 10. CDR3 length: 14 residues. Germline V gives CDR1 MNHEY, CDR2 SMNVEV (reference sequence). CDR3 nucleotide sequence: TGTGCCAGCAGTGGGATTAGCGGGAGGGCGTATCAGTACTTC. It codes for CASSGISGRAYQYF.

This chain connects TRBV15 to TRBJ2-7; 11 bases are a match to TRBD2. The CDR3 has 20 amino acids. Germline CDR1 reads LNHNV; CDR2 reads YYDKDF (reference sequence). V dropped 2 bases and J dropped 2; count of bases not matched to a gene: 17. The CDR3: CATSRTLTSGSVPAAYEQYF. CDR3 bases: TGTGCCACCAGCAGAACCCTAACTAGCGGGAGTGTTCCCGCAGCCTACGAGCAGTACTTC.

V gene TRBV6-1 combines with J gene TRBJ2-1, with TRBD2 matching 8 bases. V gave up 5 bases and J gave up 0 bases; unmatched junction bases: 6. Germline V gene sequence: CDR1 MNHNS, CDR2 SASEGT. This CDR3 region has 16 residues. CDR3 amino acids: CASSPPLADSYNEQFF. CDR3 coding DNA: TGTGCCAGCAGTCCCCCACTAGCGGACTCCTACAATGAGCAGTTCTTC.

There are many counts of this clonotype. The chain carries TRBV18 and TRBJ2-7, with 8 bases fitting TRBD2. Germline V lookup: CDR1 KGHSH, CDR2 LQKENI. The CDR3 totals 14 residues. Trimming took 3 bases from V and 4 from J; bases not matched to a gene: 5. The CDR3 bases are TGTGCCAGCTCACCGACTAGCGAGACTTACGAGCAGTACTTC. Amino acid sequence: CASSPTSETYEQYF.

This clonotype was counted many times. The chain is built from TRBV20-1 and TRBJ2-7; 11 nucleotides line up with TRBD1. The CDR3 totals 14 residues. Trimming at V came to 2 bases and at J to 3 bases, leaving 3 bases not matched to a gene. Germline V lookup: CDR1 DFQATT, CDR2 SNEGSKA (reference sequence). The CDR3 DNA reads TGCAGTGCTAGAAGGACAGGGGGCGGCTACGAGCAGTACTTC. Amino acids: CSARRTGGGYEQYF.

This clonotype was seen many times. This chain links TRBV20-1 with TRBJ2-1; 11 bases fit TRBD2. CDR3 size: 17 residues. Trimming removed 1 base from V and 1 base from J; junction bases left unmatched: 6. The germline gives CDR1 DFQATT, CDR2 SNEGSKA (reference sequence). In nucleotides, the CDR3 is TGCAGTGCTAGAGGGGCTAGCGGGAGGCTTTCCTACAATGAGCAGTTCTTC. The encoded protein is CSARGASGRLSYNEQFF.

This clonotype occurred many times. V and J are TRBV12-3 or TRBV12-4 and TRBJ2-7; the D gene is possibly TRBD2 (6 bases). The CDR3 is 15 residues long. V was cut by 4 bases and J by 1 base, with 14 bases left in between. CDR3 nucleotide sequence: TGTGCCAGCAGTTCGAAGCTAGCGCGGTCCTACGAGCAGTACTTC. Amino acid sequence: CASSSKLARSYEQYF.

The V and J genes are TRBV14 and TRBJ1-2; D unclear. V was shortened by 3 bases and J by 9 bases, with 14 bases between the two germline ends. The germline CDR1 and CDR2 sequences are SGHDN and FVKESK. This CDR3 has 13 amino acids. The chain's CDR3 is CASSHTGPQSYTF. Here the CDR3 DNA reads TGTGCCAGCAGCCACACCGGGCCCCAAAGCTACACCTTC.

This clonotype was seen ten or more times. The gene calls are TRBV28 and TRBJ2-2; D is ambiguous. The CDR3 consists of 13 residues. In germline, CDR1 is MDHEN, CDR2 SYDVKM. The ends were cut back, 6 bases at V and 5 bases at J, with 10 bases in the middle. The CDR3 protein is CASRPIGTGELFF. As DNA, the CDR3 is TGTGCCAGCAGGCCCATTGGGACCGGGGAGCTGTTTTTT.

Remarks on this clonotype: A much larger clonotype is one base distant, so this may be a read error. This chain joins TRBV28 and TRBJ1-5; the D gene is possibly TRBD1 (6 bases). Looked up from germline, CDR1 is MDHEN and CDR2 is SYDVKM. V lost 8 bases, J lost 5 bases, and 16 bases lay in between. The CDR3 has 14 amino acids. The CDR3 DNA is TGTGCCAGCCAAGAGGGGGGATGTGATCAGCCCCAGCATTTT. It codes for CASQEGGCDQPQHF.

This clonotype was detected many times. This chain's CDR3 is CASSYSGTSGAAYNEQFF. The CDR3 DNA follows: TGTGCCAGCAGTTACTCCGGGACTAGCGGGGCCGCCTACAATGAGCAGTTCTTC. The V gene is TRBV6-5, the J gene TRBJ2-1; 13 bases are shared with TRBD2. Germline CDR1 is MNHEY and CDR2 is SVGAGI. V dropped 0 bases and J dropped 2; count of bases not matched to a gene: 4. This CDR3 has 18 residues.

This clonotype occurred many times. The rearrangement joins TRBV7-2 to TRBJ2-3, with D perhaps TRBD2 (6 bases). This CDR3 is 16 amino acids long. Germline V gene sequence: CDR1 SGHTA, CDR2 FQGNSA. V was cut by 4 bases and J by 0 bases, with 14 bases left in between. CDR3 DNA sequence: TGTGCCAGCAGCTCTCCCAGCGGACTAAGCACAGATACGCAGTATTTT. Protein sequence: CASSSPSGLSTDTQYF.

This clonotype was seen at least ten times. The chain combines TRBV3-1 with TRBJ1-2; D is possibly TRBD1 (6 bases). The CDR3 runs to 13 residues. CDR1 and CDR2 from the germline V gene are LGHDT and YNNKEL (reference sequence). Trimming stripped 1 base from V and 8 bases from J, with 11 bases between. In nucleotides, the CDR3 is TGTGCCAGCAGCCAAGCCTACAGGGCCGGCTACACCTTC. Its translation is CASSQAYRAGYTF.

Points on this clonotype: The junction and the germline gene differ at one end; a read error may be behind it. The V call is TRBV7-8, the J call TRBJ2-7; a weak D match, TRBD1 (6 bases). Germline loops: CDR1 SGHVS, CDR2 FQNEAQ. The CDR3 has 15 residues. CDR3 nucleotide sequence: TGTGCCAGCAGCAAAGGACAGTCAAACTCCTACAAGCAGTACTTC. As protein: CASSKGQSNSYKQYF.

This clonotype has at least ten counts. The CDR3 nucleotides read TGTGCCAGCAGTTATTTTAGCGGGAGCCACGAGCAGTACTTC. Translating gives CASSYFSGSHEQYF. The J gene is TRBJ2-7, the V gene TRBV6-2 or TRBV6-3; 9 nucleotides agree with TRBD2. V shed 3 bases, J shed 5 bases, and the junction held 5 bases outside the gene matches. The V gene's germline CDR1 is MNHEY and CDR2 SVGEGT. This CDR3 is 14 amino acids long.

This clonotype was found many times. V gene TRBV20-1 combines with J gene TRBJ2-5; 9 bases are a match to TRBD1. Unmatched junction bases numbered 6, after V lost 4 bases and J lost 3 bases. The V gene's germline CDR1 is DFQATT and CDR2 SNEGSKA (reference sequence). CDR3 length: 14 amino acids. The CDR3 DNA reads TGCAGTGCTACCCCCGGGACAGGGAAAGAGACCCAGTACTTC. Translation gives CSATPGTGKETQYF.

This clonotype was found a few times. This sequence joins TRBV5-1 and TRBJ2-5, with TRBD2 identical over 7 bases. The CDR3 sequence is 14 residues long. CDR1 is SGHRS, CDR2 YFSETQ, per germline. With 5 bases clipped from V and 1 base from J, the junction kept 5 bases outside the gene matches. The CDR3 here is CASSGGSTQETQYF. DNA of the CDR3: TGCGCCAGCAGTGGCGGGAGTACCCAAGAGACCCAGTACTTC.

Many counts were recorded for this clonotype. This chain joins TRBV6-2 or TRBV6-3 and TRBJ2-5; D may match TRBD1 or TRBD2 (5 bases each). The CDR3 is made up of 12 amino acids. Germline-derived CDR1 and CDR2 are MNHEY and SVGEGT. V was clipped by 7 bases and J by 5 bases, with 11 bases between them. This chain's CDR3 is CASTLGVETQYF. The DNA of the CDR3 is TGTGCCAGCACTTTGGGGGTGGAGACCCAGTACTTC.

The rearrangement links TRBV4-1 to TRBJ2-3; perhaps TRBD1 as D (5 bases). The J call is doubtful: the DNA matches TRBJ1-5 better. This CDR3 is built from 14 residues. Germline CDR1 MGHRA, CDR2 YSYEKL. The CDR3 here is CASSPGTDTDTQHF. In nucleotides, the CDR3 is TGCGCCAGCAGCCCCGGGACCGACACAGATACGCAGCATTTT.

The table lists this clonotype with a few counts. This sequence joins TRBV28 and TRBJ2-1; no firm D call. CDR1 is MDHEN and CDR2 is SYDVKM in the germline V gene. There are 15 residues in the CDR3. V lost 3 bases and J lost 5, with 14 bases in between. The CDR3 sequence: CASSFVVSLDNEQFF. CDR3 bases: TGTGCCAGCAGTTTTGTAGTTTCATTGGACAATGAGCAGTTCTTC.

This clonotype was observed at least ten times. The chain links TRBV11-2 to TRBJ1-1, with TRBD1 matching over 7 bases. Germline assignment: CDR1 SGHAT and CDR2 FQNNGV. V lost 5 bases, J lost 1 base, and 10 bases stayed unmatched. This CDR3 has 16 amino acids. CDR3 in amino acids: CASSAYTGTANTEAFF. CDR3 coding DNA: TGTGCCAGCAGCGCTTACACGGGGACAGCGAACACTGAAGCTTTCTTT.

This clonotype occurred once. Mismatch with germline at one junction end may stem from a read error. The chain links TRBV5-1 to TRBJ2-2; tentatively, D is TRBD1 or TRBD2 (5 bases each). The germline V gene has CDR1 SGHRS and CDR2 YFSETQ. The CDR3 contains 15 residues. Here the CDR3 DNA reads TGCGCCAGCAGGACCGGGACGGACAACATCGGGGAGCTGTTTTTT. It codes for CASRTGTDNIGELFF.

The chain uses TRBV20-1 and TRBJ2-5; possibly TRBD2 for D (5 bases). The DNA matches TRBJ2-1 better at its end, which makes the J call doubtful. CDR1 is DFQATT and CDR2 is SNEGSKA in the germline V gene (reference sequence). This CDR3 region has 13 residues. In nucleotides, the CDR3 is TGCAGTGCTAACGGGGAGTCCCAAGAGACCCAGTTCTTC. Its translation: CSANGESQETQFF.

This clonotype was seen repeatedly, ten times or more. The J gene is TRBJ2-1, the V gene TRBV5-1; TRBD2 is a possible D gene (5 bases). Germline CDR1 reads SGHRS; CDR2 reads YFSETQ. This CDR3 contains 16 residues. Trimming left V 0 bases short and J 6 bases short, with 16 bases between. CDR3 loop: CASSLVLRDRVNEQFF. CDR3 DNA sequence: TGCGCCAGCAGCTTGGTGCTTCGGGATAGGGTCAATGAGCAGTTCTTC.

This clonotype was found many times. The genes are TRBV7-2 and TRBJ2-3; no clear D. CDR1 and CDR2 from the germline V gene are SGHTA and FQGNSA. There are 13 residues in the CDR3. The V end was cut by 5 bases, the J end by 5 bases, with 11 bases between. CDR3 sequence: CASSGIKGDTQYF. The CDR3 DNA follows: TGTGCCAGCAGCGGAATAAAGGGAGATACGCAGTATTTT.

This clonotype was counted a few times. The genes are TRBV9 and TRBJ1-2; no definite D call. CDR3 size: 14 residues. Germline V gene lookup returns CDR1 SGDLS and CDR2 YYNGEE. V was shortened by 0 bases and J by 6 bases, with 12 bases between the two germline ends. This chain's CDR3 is CASSVEGSSHGYTF. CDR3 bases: TGTGCCAGCAGCGTAGAGGGCAGCAGTCATGGCTACACCTTC.